There are a few counts of the clone carrying this TCR beta chain. These data belong to a study of blood T cell repertoires in COVID-19. Assay: immunoSEQ multiplex PCR; the TCRdb copy retains only in-frame clones and omits some. The table shows hundreds of thousands of clones, with 65% to 90% occurring only once. The germline V gene has CDR1 KGHSH and CDR2 LQKENI. The CDR3 has 16 residues. V was pared by 0 bases and J by 4 bases, with 12 bases between. The clonotype was recovered from a man aged 30 to 45 who had recovered from COVID-19. Sequencing was performed on PBMCs or T cells enriched from blood (not recorded which). The chain recombines TRBV18 with TRBJ2-2; D possibly corresponds to TRBD1 (6 bases). The CDR3 loop is CASSPPGTSTTGELFF. The CDR3 bases are TGTGCCAGCTCACCACCGGGGACAAGTACCACCGGGGAGCTGTTTTTT.